The 25 T cell receptor beta chains below come from one sample, sequenced in a study of identical twins. TCRdb re-derived calls from the 5' RACE reads in MiXCR, one entry per CDR3 protein. Among some 600,000 distinct CDR3 sequences listed, under 8.5% were seen once. The sample was also reused in another study, on yellow fever vaccine responses in identical twins.

The sequenced material came from PBMCs. These receptors were collected from a woman younger than 30 in good health.

There are many counts of this clonotype. The chain links TRBV4-1 to TRBJ2-5; 8 bases agree with TRBD1. The germline V gene encodes CDR1 MGHRA and CDR2 YSYEKL. The V and J ends lost 4 bases and 2 bases, in that order; junction bases with no gene match: 9. The CDR3 runs to 16 residues. DNA of the CDR3: TGCGCCAGCAGCCGACCGGGACAGGAGCTACAAGAGACCCAGTACTTC. This translates into CASSRPGQELQETQYF.

The sample holds many counts of this clonotype. The chain carries TRBV4-2 and TRBJ2-3; 12 nucleotides line up with TRBD2. From germline, CDR1 is LGHNA and CDR2 YNFKEQ. This CDR3 has 17 residues. J gave up 6 bases and V 1 base, and 8 bases lay outside the gene matches. CDR3 sequence: CASSQAPSGGAFDTQYF. The CDR3 DNA sequence: TGTGCCAGCAGCCAAGCGCCTAGCGGGGGGGCCTTCGATACGCAGTATTTT.

In this sample, this clonotype turned up a few times. J is TRBJ1-5 and V is TRBV2; no clear D gene. The CDR3 runs to 13 residues. The germline V gene encodes CDR1 SNHLY and CDR2 FYNNEI. Trimming took 6 bases from V and 2 from J, leaving 8 bases between them. DNA for the CDR3: TGTGCCAGCAGGGTTGGCGGCAATCAGCCCCAGCATTTT. Its protein product is CASRVGGNQPQHF.

This clonotype was recorded at least ten times. The V call is TRBV15, the J call TRBJ2-5; D unclear. The CDR3 contains 13 residues. V dropped 1 base and J dropped 3 bases, with 6 bases sitting between them. CDR1 LNHNV and CDR2 YYDKDF come from the germline V gene (reference sequence). The CDR3 DNA is TGTGCCACCAGCAGAGGGGAAGAAGAGACCCAGTACTTC. Translated: CATSRGEEETQYF. Supplemented by reference TRBV15 and TRBJ2-5, the full variable domain reads DAMVIQNPRYQVTQFGKPVTLSCSQTLNHNVMYWYQQKSSQAPKLLFHYYDKDFNNEADTPDNFQSRRPNTSFCFLDIRSPGLGDTAMYLCATSRGEEETQYFGPGTRLLVL.

Ten or more counts support this clonotype. The rearrangement uses TRBV12-3 or TRBV12-4 and TRBJ1-1, with no clear D. The CDR3 spans 14 residues. Trimming took off 7 bases at V and 5 bases at J, with 17 bases between the two ends. The CDR3 sequence: CASKSQAMGTEAFF. The CDR3 DNA follows: TGTGCCAGCAAGTCCCAGGCAATGGGGACTGAAGCTTTCTTT.

V is TRBV12-3 or TRBV12-4 and J is TRBJ2-7, with 10 bases that match TRBD2. The CDR3 totals 18 residues. V trimming: 2 bases; J trimming: 1 base; junction bases outside the gene matches: 11. CDR3 sequence reads: CASSLSAGTSVRSYEQYF. CDR3 nucleotides: TGTGCCAGCAGTTTAAGCGCCGGGACTAGCGTGAGGTCCTACGAGCAGTACTTC.

The chain's CDR3 is CASSLSGLAGRYEQYF. Here the CDR3 DNA reads TGTGCCAGCAGTTTGTCGGGACTAGCGGGACGCTACGAGCAGTACTTC. The chain employs TRBV28 and TRBJ2-7, with 13 bases fitting TRBD2. Per germline, CDR1 MDHEN and CDR2 SYDVKM. V shed 3 bases, J shed 3 bases, and the junction held 5 bases outside the gene matches. There are 16 residues in the CDR3. Complete variable domain (other parts from reference TRBV28 and TRBJ2-7): DVKVTQSSRYLVKRTGEKVFLECVQDMDHENMFWYRQDPGLGLRLIYFSYDVKMKEKGDIPEGYSVSREKKERFSLILESASTNQTSMYLCASSLSGLAGRYEQYFGPGTRLTVT.

The chain recombines TRBV7-6 with TRBJ2-3; D is unclear. V was pared by 1 base and J by 2 bases, with 13 bases between. Germline CDR1 SGHVS, CDR2 FNYEAQ. The CDR3 contains 16 residues. The CDR3 coding sequence is TGTGCCAGCAGCTTAGACTCAGGCGGACCCACAGATACGCAGTATTTT. This encodes CASSLDSGGPTDTQYF.

This clonotype was detected a few times. The genes are TRBV7-9 and TRBJ2-1, with D unresolved. The V end lost 4 bases, the J end lost 2 bases, and 9 bases lay between the germline ends. CDR3 size: 14 residues. Germline V lookup: CDR1 SEHNR, CDR2 FQNEAQ (reference sequence). CDR3 bases: TGTGCCAGCAGCTCCAGGATTACCTACAATGAGCAGTTCTTC. This sequence encodes CASSSRITYNEQFF.

This clonotype was recorded a few times. The rearrangement uses TRBV20-1 and TRBJ2-1; TRBD1 might be the D (5 bases). Germline V gene sequence: CDR1 DFQATT, CDR2 SNEGSKA (reference sequence). V was clipped by 6 bases and J by 3 bases, with 9 bases between them. The CDR3 has 12 amino acids. CDR3 nucleotide sequence: TGCAGTGCAAGGACAAACTACAATGAGCAGTTCTTC. Encoded protein: CSARTNYNEQFF.

The rearrangement links TRBV3-1 to TRBJ2-2, with D perhaps TRBD2 (5 bases). This CDR3 comprises 16 residues. Per the germline V gene, CDR1 is LGHDT and CDR2 is YNNKEL (reference sequence). Trimming removed 0 bases from V and 6 bases from J, with 14 bases in between. CDR3: CASSQEYGLAAGELFF. Here the CDR3 DNA reads TGTGCCAGCAGCCAAGAATACGGGCTAGCTGCCGGGGAGCTGTTTTTT. Combining the CDR3 with reference TRBV3-1 and TRBJ2-2 gives the whole variable domain DTAVSQTPKYLVTQMGNDKSIKCEQNLGHDTMYWYKQDSKKFLKIMFSYNNKELIINETVPNRFSPKSPDKAHLNLHINSLELGDSAVYFCASSQEYGLAAGELFFGEGSRLTVL.

This clonotype was detected only a few times. The rearrangement joins TRBV29-1 to TRBJ2-2, with 12 positions matching TRBD2. This CDR3 is built from 14 residues. Germline V lookup: CDR1 SQVTM, CDR2 ANQGSEA. Trimming at V came to 7 bases and at J to 6 bases, leaving 6 bases not matched to a gene. CDR3 residues: CSARLAGASGELFF. For the CDR3, the DNA is TGCAGCGCTCGACTAGCGGGAGCATCCGGGGAGCTGTTTTTT.

V and J are TRBV27 and TRBJ2-1; TRBD1 aligns across 9 bases. Germline CDR1 MNHEY, CDR2 SMNVEV (reference sequence). V was clipped by 5 bases and J by 8 bases; unmatched bases: 10. The CDR3 covers 15 residues. Here the CDR3 reads CASSIRDRVGDEQFF. Here the CDR3 DNA reads TGTGCCAGCAGTATCCGGGACAGGGTAGGTGATGAGCAGTTCTTC.

Ten or more counts support this clonotype. The chain joins TRBV12-3 or TRBV12-4 to TRBJ2-2, with D unclear. Between the trimmed V and J ends, which lost 6 bases and 0 bases, there was a span of 8 bases. This CDR3 contains 14 residues. DNA for the CDR3: TGTGCCAGCAGCCCCGACCCGAACACCGGGGAGCTGTTTTTT. This encodes CASSPDPNTGELFF.

The chain recombines TRBV3-1 with TRBJ1-5, with TRBD1 matching over 7 bases. The V segment lost 5 bases and the J segment 2 bases; nucleotides outside the gene matches: 9. CDR3 length: 16 amino acids. Germline-derived CDR1 and CDR2 are LGHDT and YNNKEL (reference sequence). CDR3 coding DNA: TGTGCCAGCAGCGCAGGGGGGGGTATGGGCAATCAGCCCCAGCATTTT. Amino acids: CASSAGGGMGNQPQHF.

This clonotype was recorded at least ten times. V and J are TRBV7-2 and TRBJ1-1, with TRBD1 as a possible D gene (6 bases). V was clipped by 5 bases and J by 0 bases, with 13 bases between them. Germline V lookup: CDR1 SGHTA, CDR2 FQGNSA. CDR3 size: 15 residues. The CDR3 protein is CASSPLGQLNTEAFF. The CDR3 nucleotides are TGTGCCAGCAGCCCACTCGGACAGCTGAACACTGAAGCTTTCTTT.

This clonotype was seen more than once but under ten times. This chain links TRBV20-1 with TRBJ1-1, with 10 bases lining up with TRBD1. This CDR3 is built from 16 residues. Germline CDR1 is DFQATT and CDR2 is SNEGSKA (reference sequence). V shed 6 bases, J shed 0 bases, and the junction held 10 bases outside the gene matches. In DNA form, the CDR3 reads TGCAGTGCCCCCGGACAGGGGGATTTTATGAACACTGAAGCTTTCTTT. Protein sequence: CSAPGQGDFMNTEAFF.

This clonotype was seen many times. The chain carries TRBV29-1 and TRBJ1-2, with D uncertain. The CDR3 covers 16 residues. The V gene lost 0 bases and the J gene lost 0 bases, with 14 bases spanning the gap. Germline assignment: CDR1 SQVTM and CDR2 ANQGSEA. CDR3 sequence reads: CSVEDQTSIANYGYTF. CDR3 nucleotide sequence: TGCAGCGTTGAAGATCAGACGAGTATAGCTAACTATGGCTACACCTTC.

This clonotype was counted ten times or more. The chain joins TRBV6-5 to TRBJ2-1; D assignment may be TRBD1 or TRBD2 (6 bases each). Germline assignment: CDR1 MNHEY and CDR2 SVGAGI. The ends were cut back, 2 bases at V and 2 bases at J, with 10 bases in the middle. The CDR3 runs 15 residues. The CDR3 DNA sequence: TGTGCCAGCAGTTACAGGGGGGACCCCTACAATGAGCAGTTCTTC. It yields the protein CASSYRGDPYNEQFF.

Ten or more counts support this clonotype. The CDR3 sequence: CASSRSWAQGETQYF. The CDR3, as DNA: TGCGCCAGCAGCAGATCCTGGGCCCAAGGGGAGACCCAGTACTTC. The chain joins TRBV5-1 to TRBJ2-5; D ambiguous. The CDR3 contains 15 residues. Trimming left V 4 bases short and J 5 bases short, with 18 bases between. Per the germline V gene, CDR1 is SGHRS and CDR2 is YFSETQ.

This clonotype showed up many times. The chain links TRBV29-1 to TRBJ2-5, with D possibly TRBD2 on 5 matching bases. V was cut by 7 bases and J by 5 bases, with 14 bases left in between. The CDR3 consists of 12 residues. In germline, CDR1 is SQVTM, CDR2 ANQGSEA. The CDR3 loop reads CSATGIPETQYF. CDR3 nucleotides: TGCAGCGCCACGGGAATTCCGGAGACCCAGTACTTC. The whole variable domain, remainder taken from reference TRBV29-1 and TRBJ2-5, is SAVISQKPSRDICQRGTSLTIQCQVDSQVTMMFWYRQQPGQSLTLIATANQGSEATYESGFVIDKFPISRPNLTFSTLTVSNMSPEDSSIYLCSATGIPETQYFGPGTRLLVL.

The chain has TRBV3-1 and TRBJ2-3; perhaps TRBD2 as D (5 bases). V lost 1 base to trimming and J lost 11 bases, with 10 bases between them. This CDR3 is built from 12 residues. The germline V gene encodes CDR1 LGHDT and CDR2 YNNKEL (reference sequence). The CDR3 DNA follows: TGTGCCAGCAGCCAAGGGACTCAAGTGCAGTATTTT. Its protein is CASSQGTQVQYF.

V is TRBV6-1 and J is TRBJ2-5, with TRBD2 matching 16 bases. This CDR3 contains 17 residues. J lost 5 bases, V lost 5 bases, and 8 bases had no gene match. Germline-derived CDR1 and CDR2 are MNHNS and SASEGT. The CDR3 sequence: CASSPGLAGGPWETQYF. CDR3 in DNA: TGTGCCAGCAGTCCGGGACTAGCGGGGGGGCCTTGGGAGACCCAGTACTTC.

This clonotype came up a few times. V is TRBV5-1 and J is TRBJ2-5, with 9 bases identical to TRBD1. V trimming: 3 bases; J trimming: 5 bases; junction bases outside the gene matches: 5. Germline V CDR1 and CDR2: SGHRS, YFSETQ. CDR3 length: 14 residues. The CDR3 DNA is TGCGCCAGCAGCTACGGGACAGGGTCGGAGACCCAGTACTTC. Amino acids: CASSYGTGSETQYF.

The gene calls are TRBV14 and TRBJ2-1; 7 bases agree with TRBD2. CDR3 length: 15 amino acids. Per germline, CDR1 SGHDN and CDR2 FVKESK. V lost 5 bases and J lost 2; bases outside the gene matches: 6. Here the CDR3 DNA reads TGTGCCAGCAGCTACACTAGCGCCGCCTACAATGAGCAGTTCTTC. Its translation is CASSYTSAAYNEQFF.